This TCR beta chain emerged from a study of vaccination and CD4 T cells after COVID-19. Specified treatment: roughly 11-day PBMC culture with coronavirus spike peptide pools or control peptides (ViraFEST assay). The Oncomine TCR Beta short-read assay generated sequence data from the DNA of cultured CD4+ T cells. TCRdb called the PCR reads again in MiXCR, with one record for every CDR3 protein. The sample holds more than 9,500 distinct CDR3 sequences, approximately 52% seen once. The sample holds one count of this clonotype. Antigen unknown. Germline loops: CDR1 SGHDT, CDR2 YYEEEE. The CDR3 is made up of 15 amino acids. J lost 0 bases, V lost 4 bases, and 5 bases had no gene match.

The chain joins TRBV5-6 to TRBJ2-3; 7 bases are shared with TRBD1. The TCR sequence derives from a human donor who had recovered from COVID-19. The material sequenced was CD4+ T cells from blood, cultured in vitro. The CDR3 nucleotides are TGTGCCAGCAGCGGGACAGTCACTAGCACAGATACGCAGTATTTT. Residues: CASSGTVTSTDTQYF.